Below are 8 T cell receptor beta chains sequenced from a single sample in a study of monozygotic twins with inflammatory bowel disease. TCRdb re-called the 5' RACE reads, yielding one record per CDR3 amino acid sequence without DNA. The data include about 150,000 distinct CDR3 sequences; the top ten clones carry over 1%. Sequencing used blood. Receptors were obtained from a human donor with ulcerative colitis or Crohn's disease, or a healthy co-twin of an affected twin (not recorded which).

The chain carries TRBV21-1 and TRBJ2-5; TCRdb indicates TRBD2, and absent DNA this call remains unverified. TRBV21-1 is designated a pseudogene. The CDR3 extends over 18 amino acids. The CDR3 sequence is CASSKSGSRSQYQETQYF.

The rearrangement uses TRBV4-3 and TRBJ1-2. Germline loops: CDR1 LGHNA, CDR2 YSLEER. This CDR3 is 13 amino acids long. CDR3 sequence reads: CASSLGTIYGYTF.

The genes are TRBV7-2 and TRBJ1-2. The germline gives CDR1 SGHTA, CDR2 FQGNSA. The length of the CDR3 is 11 residues. The CDR3 reads CASSLFREGTF.

The chain carries TRBV7-2 and TRBJ2-2; TCRdb names TRBD1, which stays unverified in the absence of DNA. The CDR3 is 13 residues long. Germline V gives CDR1 SGHTA, CDR2 FQGNSA. The CDR3 sequence is CASSSTGIGELFF.

This chain joins TRBV12-3 or TRBV12-4 and TRBJ2-3; the D call of TRBD1 rests on TCRdb alone, since no DNA is present to check it. This CDR3 spans 16 amino acids. CDR3 residues: CASRTGTGGAVDTQYF.

CDR3 in amino acids: CASSYGQGLMNTEAFF. The chain uses TRBV5-6 and TRBJ1-1; lacking DNA, the TRBD1 call made by TCRdb goes unchecked. This CDR3 contains 16 residues. Germline lookup yields CDR1 SGHDT and CDR2 YYEEEE. Filled out from reference TRBV5-6 and TRBJ1-1, the complete variable domain reads DAGVTQSPTHLIKTRGQQVTLRCSPKSGHDTVSWYQQALGQGPQFIFQYYEEEERQRGNFPDRFSGHQFPNYSSELNVNALLLGDSALYLCASSYGQGLMNTEAFFGQGTRLTVV.

The chain uses TRBV11-2 and TRBJ2-1; the D call of TRBD2 rests on TCRdb alone, since no DNA is present to check it. The germline V gene encodes CDR1 SGHAT and CDR2 FQNNGV. This CDR3 is 16 amino acids long. This chain's CDR3 is CASSLAAAARSNEQFF.

The chain couples TRBV6-2 or TRBV6-3 to TRBJ2-1; the D gene TCRdb calls, TRBD2, cannot be checked with no DNA. This CDR3 has 17 residues. CDR1 MNHEY and CDR2 SVGEGT come from the germline V gene. Here the CDR3 reads CASSPGLAGVAYNEQFF.